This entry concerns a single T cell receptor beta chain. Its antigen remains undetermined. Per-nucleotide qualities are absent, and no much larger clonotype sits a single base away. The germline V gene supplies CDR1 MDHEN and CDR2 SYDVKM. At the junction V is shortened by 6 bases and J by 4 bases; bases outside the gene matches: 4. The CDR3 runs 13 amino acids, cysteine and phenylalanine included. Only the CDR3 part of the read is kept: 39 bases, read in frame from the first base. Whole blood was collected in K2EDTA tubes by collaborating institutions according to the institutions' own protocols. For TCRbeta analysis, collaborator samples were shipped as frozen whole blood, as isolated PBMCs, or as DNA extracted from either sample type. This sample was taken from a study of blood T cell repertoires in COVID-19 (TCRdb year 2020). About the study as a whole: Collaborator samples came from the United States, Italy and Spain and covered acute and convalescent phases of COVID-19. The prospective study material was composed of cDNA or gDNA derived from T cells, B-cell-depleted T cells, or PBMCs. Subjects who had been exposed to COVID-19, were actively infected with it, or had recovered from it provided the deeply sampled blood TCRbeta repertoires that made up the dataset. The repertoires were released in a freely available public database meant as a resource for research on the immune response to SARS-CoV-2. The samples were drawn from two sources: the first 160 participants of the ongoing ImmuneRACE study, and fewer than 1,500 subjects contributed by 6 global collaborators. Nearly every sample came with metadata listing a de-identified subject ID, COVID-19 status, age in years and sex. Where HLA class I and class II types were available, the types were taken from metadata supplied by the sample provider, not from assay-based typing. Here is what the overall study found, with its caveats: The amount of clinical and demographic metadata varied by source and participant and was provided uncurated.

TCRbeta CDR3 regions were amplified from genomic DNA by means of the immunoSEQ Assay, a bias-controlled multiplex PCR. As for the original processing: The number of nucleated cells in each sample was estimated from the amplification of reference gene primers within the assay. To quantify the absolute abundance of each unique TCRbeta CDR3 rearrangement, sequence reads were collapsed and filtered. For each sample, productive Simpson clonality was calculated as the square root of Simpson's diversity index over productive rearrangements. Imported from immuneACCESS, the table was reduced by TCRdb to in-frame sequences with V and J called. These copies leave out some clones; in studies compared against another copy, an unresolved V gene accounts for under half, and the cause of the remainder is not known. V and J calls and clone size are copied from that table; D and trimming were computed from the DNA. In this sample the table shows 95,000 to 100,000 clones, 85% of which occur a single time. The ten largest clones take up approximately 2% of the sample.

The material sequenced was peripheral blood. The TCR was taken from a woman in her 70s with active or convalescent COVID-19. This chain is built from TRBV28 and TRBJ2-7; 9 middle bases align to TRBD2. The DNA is TGTGCCAGCAGCCTGACTAGCGGATACGAGCAGTACTTC. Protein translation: CASSLTSGYEQYF.